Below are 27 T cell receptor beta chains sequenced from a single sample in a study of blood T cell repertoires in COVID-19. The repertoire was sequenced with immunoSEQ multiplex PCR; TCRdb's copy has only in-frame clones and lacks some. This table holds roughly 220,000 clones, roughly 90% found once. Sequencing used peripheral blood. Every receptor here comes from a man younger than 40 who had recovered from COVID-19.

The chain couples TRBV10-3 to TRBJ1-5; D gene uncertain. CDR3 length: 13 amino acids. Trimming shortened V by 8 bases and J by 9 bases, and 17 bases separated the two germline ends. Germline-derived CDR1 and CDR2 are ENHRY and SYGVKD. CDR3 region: CAICSTEGGPQHF. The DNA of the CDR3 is TGTGCCATCTGCTCTACAGAGGGTGGGCCCCAGCATTTT.

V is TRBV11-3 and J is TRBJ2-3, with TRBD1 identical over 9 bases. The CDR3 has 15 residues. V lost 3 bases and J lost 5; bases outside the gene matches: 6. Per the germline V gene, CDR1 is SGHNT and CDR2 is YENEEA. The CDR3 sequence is CASSLPGQGGDTQYF. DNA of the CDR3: TGTGCCAGCAGCTTGCCGGGACAGGGTGGAGATACGCAGTATTTT.

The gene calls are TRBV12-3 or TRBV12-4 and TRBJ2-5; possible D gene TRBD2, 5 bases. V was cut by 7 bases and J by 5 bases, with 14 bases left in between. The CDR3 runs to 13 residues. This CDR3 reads CASTTRGQETQYF. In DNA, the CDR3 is TGTGCCAGCACTACTCGAGGGCAGGAGACCCAGTACTTC.

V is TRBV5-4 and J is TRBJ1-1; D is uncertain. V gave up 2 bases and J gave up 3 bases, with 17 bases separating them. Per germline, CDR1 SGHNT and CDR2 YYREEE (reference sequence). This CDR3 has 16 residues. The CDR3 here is CASSFQIRAGDTEAFF. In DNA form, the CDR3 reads TGTGCCAGCAGCTTTCAAATCCGGGCCGGGGACACTGAAGCTTTCTTT.

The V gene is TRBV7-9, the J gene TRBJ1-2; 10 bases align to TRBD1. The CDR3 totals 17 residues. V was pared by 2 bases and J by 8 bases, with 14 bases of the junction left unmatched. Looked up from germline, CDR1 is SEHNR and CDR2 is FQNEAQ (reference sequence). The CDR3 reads CASSLPGQGPSSGGYTF. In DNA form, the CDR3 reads TGTGCCAGCAGCTTACCGGGACAGGGGCCCTCCTCGGGGGGCTACACCTTC.

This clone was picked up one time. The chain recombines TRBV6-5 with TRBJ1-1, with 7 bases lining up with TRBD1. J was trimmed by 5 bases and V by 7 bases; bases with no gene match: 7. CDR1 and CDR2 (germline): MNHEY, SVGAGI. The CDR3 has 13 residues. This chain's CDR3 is CASTRQGWTEAFF. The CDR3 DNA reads TGTGCCAGCACCAGACAGGGTTGGACTGAAGCTTTCTTT.

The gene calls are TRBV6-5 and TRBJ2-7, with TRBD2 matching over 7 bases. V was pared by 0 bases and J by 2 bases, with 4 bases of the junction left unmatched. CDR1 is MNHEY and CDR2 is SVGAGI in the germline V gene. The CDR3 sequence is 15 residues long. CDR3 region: CASSYSGTNAYEQYF. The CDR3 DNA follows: TGTGCCAGCAGTTACTCTGGGACTAACGCCTACGAGCAGTACTTC.

CDR3 bases: TGTGCCAGCAGCCAAGTGGGCCTAGCGGGGGGGATCGGCGAGCAGTACTTC. Its protein is CASSQVGLAGGIGEQYF. The chain joins TRBV3-1 (or the pseudogene TRBV3-2) to TRBJ2-7, with 12 bases matching TRBD2. J gave up 6 bases and V 1 base, and 10 bases lay outside the gene matches. The CDR3 extends over 17 amino acids. Germline loops: CDR1 LGHDT, CDR2 YNNKEL (reference sequence).

Here the CDR3 reads CASSVATGARANTEAFF. The CDR3 nucleotides are TGCGCCAGCAGCGTCGCGACAGGGGCCCGAGCGAACACTGAAGCTTTCTTT. The genes are TRBV5-1 and TRBJ1-1; 8 positions agree with TRBD1. Losses at the gene ends were 4 bases for V and 1 base for J; bases not matched to a gene: 12. CDR3 length: 17 amino acids. The germline V gene has CDR1 SGHRS and CDR2 YFSETQ.

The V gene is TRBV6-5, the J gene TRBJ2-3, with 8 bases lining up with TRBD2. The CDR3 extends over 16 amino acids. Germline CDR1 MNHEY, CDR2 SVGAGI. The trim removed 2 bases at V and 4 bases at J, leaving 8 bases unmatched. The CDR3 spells CASSYAPLGGADTQYF. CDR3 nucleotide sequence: TGTGCCAGCAGTTACGCACCCCTCGGGGGGGCAGATACGCAGTATTTT.

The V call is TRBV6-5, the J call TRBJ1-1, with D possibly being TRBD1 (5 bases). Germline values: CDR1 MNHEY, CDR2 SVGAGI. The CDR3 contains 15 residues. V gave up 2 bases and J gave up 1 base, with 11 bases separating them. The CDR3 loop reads CASSYAGGPNTEAFF. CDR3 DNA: TGTGCCAGCAGTTACGCCGGGGGTCCGAACACTGAAGCTTTCTTT.

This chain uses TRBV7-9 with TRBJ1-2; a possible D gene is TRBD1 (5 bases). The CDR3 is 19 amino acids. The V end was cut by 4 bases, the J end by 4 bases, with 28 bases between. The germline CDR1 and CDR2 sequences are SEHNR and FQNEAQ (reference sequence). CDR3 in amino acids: CASSSRDGEERGSLYGYTF. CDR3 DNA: TGTGCCAGCAGCTCCCGCGACGGGGAGGAAAGGGGCTCGCTCTATGGCTACACCTTC.

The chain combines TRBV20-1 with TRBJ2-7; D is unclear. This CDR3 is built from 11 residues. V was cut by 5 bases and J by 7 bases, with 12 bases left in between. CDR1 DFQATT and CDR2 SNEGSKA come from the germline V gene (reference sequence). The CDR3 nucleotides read TGCAGTGCTCTAGACCCGAGGGAGCAGTACTTC. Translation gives CSALDPREQYF.

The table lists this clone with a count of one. CDR3 DNA: TGTGCCACCAGCAGGTCCACAGGAGAAGCTTTCTTT. Translation gives CATSRSTGEAFF. The chain recombines TRBV15 with TRBJ1-1; perhaps TRBD1 as D (5 bases). V was pared by 3 bases and J by 8 bases, with 10 bases between. The germline V gene has CDR1 LNHNV and CDR2 YYDKDF (reference sequence). The CDR3 loop spans 12 amino acids. Variable domain in full (rest from reference TRBV15 and TRBJ1-1): DAMVIQNPRYQVTQFGKPVTLSCSQTLNHNVMYWYQQKSSQAPKLLFHYYDKDFNNEADTPDNFQSRRPNTSFCFLDIRSPGLGDTAMYLCATSRSTGEAFFGQGTRLTVV.

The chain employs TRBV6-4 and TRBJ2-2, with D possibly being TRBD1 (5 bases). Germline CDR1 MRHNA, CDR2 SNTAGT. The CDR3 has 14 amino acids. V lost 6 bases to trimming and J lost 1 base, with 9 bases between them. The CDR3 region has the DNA TGTGCCAGCAGGGCAACAGGGAACACCGGGGAGCTGTTTTTT. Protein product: CASRATGNTGELFF.

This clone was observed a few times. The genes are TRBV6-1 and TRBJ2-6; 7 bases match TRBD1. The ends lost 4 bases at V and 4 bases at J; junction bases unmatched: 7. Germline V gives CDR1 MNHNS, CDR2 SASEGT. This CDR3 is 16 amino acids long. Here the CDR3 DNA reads TGTGCCAGCAGTGGTTATAGGGGGCCCGGGGCCAACGTCCTGACTTTC. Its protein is CASSGYRGPGANVLTF.

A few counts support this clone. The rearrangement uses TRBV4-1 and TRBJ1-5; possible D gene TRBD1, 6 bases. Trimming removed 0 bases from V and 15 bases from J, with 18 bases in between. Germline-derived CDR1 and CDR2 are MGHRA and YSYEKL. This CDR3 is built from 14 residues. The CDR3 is CASSQDVEGTLPHF. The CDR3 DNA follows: TGCGCCAGCAGCCAAGATGTAGAAGGGACATTGCCGCATTTT.

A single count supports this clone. CDR3 nucleotides: TGTGCCAGCTCACTAGGGGGCGCGGGCACAGATACGCAGTATTTT. This sequence encodes CASSLGGAGTDTQYF. The chain couples TRBV18 to TRBJ2-3; 7 nucleotides align to TRBD1. The junction had 5 bases not matched to a gene; V was cut back by 4 bases and J by 1 base. The CDR3 is 15 residues long. Germline CDR1 KGHSH, CDR2 LQKENI.

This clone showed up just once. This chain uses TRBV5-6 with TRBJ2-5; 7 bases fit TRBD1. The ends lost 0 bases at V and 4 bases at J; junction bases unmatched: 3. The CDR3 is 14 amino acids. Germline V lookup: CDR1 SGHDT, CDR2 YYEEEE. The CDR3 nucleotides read TGTGCCAGCAGCTTGGGGGCAGGGGGAGAGACCCAGTACTTC. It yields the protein CASSLGAGGETQYF.

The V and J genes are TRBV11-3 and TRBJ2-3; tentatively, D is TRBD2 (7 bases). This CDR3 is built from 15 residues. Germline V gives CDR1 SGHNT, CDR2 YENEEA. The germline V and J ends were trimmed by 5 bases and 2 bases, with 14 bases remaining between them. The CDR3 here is CASSRRGGYTDTQYF. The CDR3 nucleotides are TGTGCCAGCAGCCGACGCGGGGGCTACACAGATACGCAGTATTTT.

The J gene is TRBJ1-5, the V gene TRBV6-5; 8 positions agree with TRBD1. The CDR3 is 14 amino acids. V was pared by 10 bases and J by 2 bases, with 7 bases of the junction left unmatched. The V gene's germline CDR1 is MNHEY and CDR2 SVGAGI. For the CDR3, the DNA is TGTGCCACCCAGGACAGGGCTGGCAATCAGCCCCAGCATTTT. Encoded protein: CATQDRAGNQPQHF.

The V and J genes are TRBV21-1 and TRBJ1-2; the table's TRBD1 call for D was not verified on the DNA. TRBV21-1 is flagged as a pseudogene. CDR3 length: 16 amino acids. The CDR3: CASSKGTGHLNYGYTF. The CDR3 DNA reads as TGTGCCAGCAGCAAAGGAACGGGACACCTAAACTATGGCTACACCTTC.

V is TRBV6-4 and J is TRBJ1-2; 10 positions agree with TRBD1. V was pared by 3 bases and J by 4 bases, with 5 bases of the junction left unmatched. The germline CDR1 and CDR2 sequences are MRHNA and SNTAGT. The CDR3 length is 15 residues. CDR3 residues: CASSDRQGASYGYTF. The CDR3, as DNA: TGTGCCAGCAGTGATCGACAGGGGGCAAGCTATGGCTACACCTTC.

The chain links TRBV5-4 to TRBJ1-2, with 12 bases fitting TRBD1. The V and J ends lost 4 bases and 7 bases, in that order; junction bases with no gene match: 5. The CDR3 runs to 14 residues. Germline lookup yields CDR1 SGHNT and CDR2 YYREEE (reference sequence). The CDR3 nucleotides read TGTGCCAGCAGCCCGGGACAGGGGGCGGGTGGCTACACCTTC. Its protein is CASSPGQGAGGYTF. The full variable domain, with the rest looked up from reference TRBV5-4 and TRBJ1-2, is ETGVTQSPTHLIKTRGQQVTLRCSSQSGHNTVSWYQQALGQGPQFIFQYYREEENGRGNFPPRFSGLQFPNYSSELNVNALELDDSALYLCASSPGQGAGGYTFGSGTRLTVV.

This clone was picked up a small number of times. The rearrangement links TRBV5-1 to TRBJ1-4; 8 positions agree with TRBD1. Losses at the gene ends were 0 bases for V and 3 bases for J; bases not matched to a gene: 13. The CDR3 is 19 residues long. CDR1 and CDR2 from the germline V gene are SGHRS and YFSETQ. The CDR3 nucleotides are TGCGCCAGCAGCTTGGGGCAGGGGGCGCTTTCCGCCCCTAATGAAAAACTGTTTTTT. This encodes CASSLGQGALSAPNEKLFF.

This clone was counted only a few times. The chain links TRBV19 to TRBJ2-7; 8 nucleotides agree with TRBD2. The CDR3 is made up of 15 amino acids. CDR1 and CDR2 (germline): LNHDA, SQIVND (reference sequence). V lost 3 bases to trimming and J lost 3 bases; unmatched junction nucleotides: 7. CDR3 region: CASSIGRGVYYEQYF. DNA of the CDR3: TGTGCCAGTAGTATCGGGCGGGGGGTTTACTACGAGCAGTACTTC.

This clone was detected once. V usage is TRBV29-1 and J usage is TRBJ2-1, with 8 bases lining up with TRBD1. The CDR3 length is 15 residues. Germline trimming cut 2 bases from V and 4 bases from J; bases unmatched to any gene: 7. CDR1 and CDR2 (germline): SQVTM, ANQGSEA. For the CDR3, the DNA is TGCAGCGTTGAAAGAGGACAGGGTGTTTACAATGAGCAGTTCTTC. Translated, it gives CSVERGQGVYNEQFF.